This T cell receptor (beta chain) was sequenced for a study of monozygotic twins with inflammatory bowel disease. The study, taken as a whole, reports: IBD patients carried less diverse TCRbeta repertoires (inverse Simpson) than healthy co-twins.

Regarding this clonotype: Its antigen remains unknown.

This CDR3 comprises 13 residues. Germline V gene data show CDR1 as SGHVS and CDR2 as FQNEAQ. The authors made each sample's cDNA in eight separate reactions. TCRdb re-called the 5' RACE reads and catalogs CDR3 proteins one per entry, DNA excluded. The sample data list approximately 120,000 distinct CDR3 sequences. This receptor was identified in a human donor with ulcerative colitis or Crohn's disease, or a healthy co-twin of an affected twin (not recorded which). The specimen was blood. The rearrangement uses TRBV7-8 and TRBJ2-1. The CDR3 spells CASSLTINNEQFF.